These T cell receptor beta chains were read from a single sample in a study of blood T cell repertoires in COVID-19. Assay: immunoSEQ multiplex PCR; the TCRdb copy retains only in-frame clones and omits some. The table lists a few hundred thousand clones, around 81% of them singletons. The sample was PBMCs or T cells enriched from blood (not recorded which). The receptors derive from a young man with acute COVID-19. Each CDR3 is given with its conserved first and last residue. The D gene is left open where the match is weak. Rows give clone size only sometimes, using once, few, many, or a class for an expanded clone.

J gene | V gene | D gene | clone size | CDR3 DNA | CDR3 protein
TRBJ2-4 | TRBV5-1 | - | - | TGCGCCAGCAGCGCCGGTGGTCTAGCCAAAAACATTCAGTACTTC | CASSAGGLAKNIQYF
TRBJ2-1 | TRBV2 | TRBD2 | - | TGTGCCAGCATTCTAGCGGGGCCAAACAATGAGCAGTTCTTC | CASILAGPNNEQFF
TRBJ1-3 | TRBV9 | - | few | TGTGCCAGCAGCCTAGGAATCGGGACTGATGGAAACACCATATATTTT | CASSLGIGTDGNTIYF
TRBJ2-5 | TRBV5-1 | - | - | TGCGCCAGCAGGATTCTCCGGGACTTCGATCAAGAGACCCAGTACTTC | CASRILRDFDQETQYF
TRBJ2-7 | TRBV2 | - | - | TGTGCCAGCAGCAGGACAGCGTACGGCTACGAGCAGTACTTC | CASSRTAYGYEQYF
TRBJ1-3 | TRBV15 | - | - | TGTGCCACCAGCAGAGACCCCGGGACTGGAAACACCATATATTTT | CATSRDPGTGNTIYF
TRBJ1-2 | TRBV9 | TRBD1 | few | TGTGCCAGCAGCCCCCACTCGACAGGGATCTATGGCTACACCTTC | CASSPHSTGIYGYTF
TRBJ1-4 | TRBV10-2 | - | - | TGCGCCAGCAGCCCCCCGGAGGGATTAGAAGAAAAACTGTTTTTT | CASSPPEGLEEKLFF
TRBJ1-1 | TRBV18 | - | - | TGTGCCAGCTCACGGGGGGTAGACGCTGAAGCTTTCTTT | CASSRGVDAEAFF
TRBJ1-5 | TRBV6-5 | TRBD1 | - | TGTGCCAGCAGTCGCGGACAGGGTGGCAATCAGCCCCAGCATTTT | CASSRGQGGNQPQHF
TRBJ2-1 | TRBV29-1 | - | - | TGCAGCGTTGTGATCGGAACAGGCCAAAATGAGCAGTTCTTC | CSVVIGTGQNEQFF
TRBJ2-1 | TRBV10-3 | - | - | TGTGCCATCACAGGTCTAGCGCTTAGGGGAGAGCAGTTCTTC | CAITGLALRGEQFF
TRBJ1-1 | TRBV7-3 | TRBD1 | - | TGTGCCAGCAGCCGGGACAGGGTCACTGAAGCTTTCTTT | CASSRDRVTEAFF
TRBJ1-1 | TRBV2 | - | - | TGTGCCAGCAGTGACCAGGGCGGTGGGCGAGCTTTCTTT | CASSDQGGGRAFF
TRBJ2-7 | TRBV30 | TRBD1 | few | TGTGCCTGGGCGGGACAGGGCAAGCAGTACTTC | CAWAGQGKQYF
TRBJ1-2 | TRBV5-1 | TRBD1 | once | TGCGCCAGCAGCTTGGGACAGGGGGCCCATGGCTACACCTTC | CASSLGQGAHGYTF
TRBJ2-1 | TRBV29-1 | - | - | TGCAGCGTTTGGACTAACTACAATGAGCAGTTCTTC | CSVWTNYNEQFF
TRBJ1-5 | TRBV5-6 | TRBD1 | - | TGTGCCAGCAGCTTAGGGACAGGGGCCCAGCATTTT | CASSLGTGAQHF
TRBJ1-5 | TRBV30 | TRBD1 | - | TGTGCCTGGAGTCTCCGGACAGGGAAACCCCAGCATTTT | CAWSLRTGKPQHF
TRBJ2-3 | TRBV7-9 | - | - | TGTGCCAGCATCCCCCTAGGGACTTACAGCACAGATACGCAGTATTTT | CASIPLGTYSTDTQYF
TRBJ2-1 | TRBV5-5 | - | - | TGTGCCAGCAGCTTTACTAGCAATGAGCAGTTCTTC | CASSFTSNEQFF
TRBJ1-1 | TRBV11-2 | TRBD1 | - | TGTGCCAGCAGCTTCACGATGGGACAGGCGAACACTGAAGCTTTCTTT | CASSFTMGQANTEAFF
TRBJ1-6 | TRBV2 | - | - | TGTGCCAGCAGTGGGACAGAACCCAGCTCCTATAATTCACCCCTCCACTTT | CASSGTEPSSYNSPLHF
TRBJ2-7 | TRBV6-4 | TRBD2 | - | TGTGCCCCCAGGAGGCTAGCGGTGATCTACGAGCAGTACTTC | CAPRRLAVIYEQYF
TRBJ2-2 | TRBV2 | TRBD1 | - | TGTGCCAGCAGTGAGGGACAGGGCACCGGGGAGCTGTTTTTT | CASSEGQGTGELFF
TRBJ1-6 | TRBV9 | - | - | TGTGCCAGCAGCGTATCTACAGGAGAATCACCCCTCCACTTT | CASSVSTGESPLHF
TRBJ1-6 | TRBV19 | TRBD1 | - | TGTGCCAGTAGTATAGGACAGGGGTTTCGGTCACCCCTCCACTTT | CASSIGQGFRSPLHF
TRBJ1-2 | TRBV24-1 | TRBD1 | once | TGTGCCACCAGTGACCCACAGGGGAAGAGTACCTATGGCTACACCTTC | CATSDPQGKSTYGYTF
TRBJ1-1 | TRBV27 | TRBD1 | - | TGTGCCAGCAGAGGGACAGGGGGCGGTAAGCCGACTTTCTTT | CASRGTGGGKPTFF
TRBJ1-4 | TRBV10-2 | - | once | TGCGCCAGCAGTGAGTCGAGCTCGAAAGGAGGGGAAAAACTGTTTTTT | CASSESSSKGGEKLFF